This T cell receptor (beta chain) came from a study of OX40 agonist ivuxolimab in advanced cancers. Overall study context: Antecedent anti-PD-1, anti-PD-L1 or anti-CTLA-4 therapy was permissible, with about 40% having received some.

Profiling relied on immunoSEQ multiplex PCR, and the TCRdb table lists in-frame clones only, not all of them. Here the sample spans about 80,000 clones, 70% to 90% being singletons. Study-wide points: At 0.1 to 3.0 mg/kg and by week 6, clonal expansion occurred in CD4+ and CD8+ blood T cells. Still undetermined is the antigen specificity of the expanded peripheral T cells.

Concerning this clone itself: Antigen: not known.

CDR3 length: 15 amino acids. From germline, CDR1 is SGHAT and CDR2 FQNNGV. The ends lost 1 base at V and 8 bases at J; junction bases unmatched: 7. The TCR comes from an adult with an advanced solid tumor such as melanoma, head and neck, liver or kidney cancer. Sequenced material: CD4+ or CD8+ T cells sorted from blood, taken in a trial of the OX40 agonist ivuxolimab. The V gene is TRBV11-2, the J gene TRBJ2-1; TRBD2 matches 8 bases. The CDR3 coding sequence is TGTGCCAGCAGCTTAGCCGGGAGGGCCGGGGATGAGCAGTTCTTC. Translating gives CASSLAGRAGDEQFF. The entire variable domain, with the rest obtained from reference TRBV11-2 and TRBJ2-1, is as follows: EAGVAQSPRYKIIEKRQSVAFWCNPISGHATLYWYQQILGQGPKLLIQFQNNGVVDDSQLPKDRFSAERLKGVDSTLKIQPAKLEDSAVYLCASSLAGRAGDEQFFGPGTRLTVL.